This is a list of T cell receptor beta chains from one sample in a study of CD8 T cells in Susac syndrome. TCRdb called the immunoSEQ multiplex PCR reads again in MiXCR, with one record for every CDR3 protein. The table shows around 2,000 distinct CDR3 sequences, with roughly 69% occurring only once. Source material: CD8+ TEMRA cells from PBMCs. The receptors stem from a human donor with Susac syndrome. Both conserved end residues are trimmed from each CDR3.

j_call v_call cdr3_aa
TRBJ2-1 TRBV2 ASSVGDFSPEQF
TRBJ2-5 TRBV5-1 ASSFIGTGYEETQY
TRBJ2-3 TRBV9 ASSSWGGEDTQY
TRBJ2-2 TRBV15 ATSRDREGIGGGAQTGELF
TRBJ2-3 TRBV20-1 SASRREGADTQY
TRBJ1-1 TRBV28 ASSVGFSGNTEAF
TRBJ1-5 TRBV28 ASCLSGAQPQH
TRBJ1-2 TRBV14 ASSQARDYGYT
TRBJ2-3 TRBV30 AWNLGTSGPQDTQY
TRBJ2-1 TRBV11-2 ASTYTLAGGGNEQF
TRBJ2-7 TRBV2 ASSGGTRTGEQY
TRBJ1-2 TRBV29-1 SVDEGGSDAYGYT
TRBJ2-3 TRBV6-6 ASSYSSGRAGNTQY
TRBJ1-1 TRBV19 ASSIAVNTEAF
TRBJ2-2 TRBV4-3 ASSQDLTSAGELF
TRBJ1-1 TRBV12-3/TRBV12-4 ASSVTGMTEAF
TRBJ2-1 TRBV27 ASSYPGNEQF
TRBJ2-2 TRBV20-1 SARDPQSTGELF
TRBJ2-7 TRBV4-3 ASSQERSSSYIYEQY
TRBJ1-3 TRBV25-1 ASSELGISGNTIY
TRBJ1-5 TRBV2 ASSEGGVDQPQH
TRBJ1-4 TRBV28 ASSFPIWTENTNEKLF
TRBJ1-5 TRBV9 ASSFQGARPQH
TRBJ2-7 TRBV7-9 ASSSRDRGDYEQY
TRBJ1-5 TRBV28 AISSLNSGQPQH
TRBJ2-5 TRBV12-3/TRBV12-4 ASSLNPYSETQY
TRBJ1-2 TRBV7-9 ASSPSWGTFNYGYT
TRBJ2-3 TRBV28 ASSQRFGSTDTQY
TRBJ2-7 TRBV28 ASSLILAGRYEQY
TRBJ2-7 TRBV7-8 ASSLEAVLGEQY
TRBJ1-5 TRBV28 ASSLSGAQPQH
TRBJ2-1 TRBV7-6 ASSFGTGPYNEQF
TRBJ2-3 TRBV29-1 SAWTGGPDTQY
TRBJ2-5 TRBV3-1 ASSHLGGEETQY
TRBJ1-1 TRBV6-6 ASSLAEPNTEAF
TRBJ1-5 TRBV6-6 ASTERRDQPQH
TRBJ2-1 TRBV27 ASSLLPAATNEQF
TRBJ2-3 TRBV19 ASTGGGPSDTQY
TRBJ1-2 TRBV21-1 ASSLGLYRKTYGYT
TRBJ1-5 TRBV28 ASSSLNSGQPQL
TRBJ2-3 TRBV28 ASSFEGPSTDTQY
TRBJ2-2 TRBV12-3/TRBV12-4 ASSSHPGTGELF
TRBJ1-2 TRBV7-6 ASSLEATGIYGYT
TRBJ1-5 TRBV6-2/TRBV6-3 ASSYQTQPQH
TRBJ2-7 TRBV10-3 AISDVLGTGASYEQY
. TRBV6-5 ASSDSWTAPIQY